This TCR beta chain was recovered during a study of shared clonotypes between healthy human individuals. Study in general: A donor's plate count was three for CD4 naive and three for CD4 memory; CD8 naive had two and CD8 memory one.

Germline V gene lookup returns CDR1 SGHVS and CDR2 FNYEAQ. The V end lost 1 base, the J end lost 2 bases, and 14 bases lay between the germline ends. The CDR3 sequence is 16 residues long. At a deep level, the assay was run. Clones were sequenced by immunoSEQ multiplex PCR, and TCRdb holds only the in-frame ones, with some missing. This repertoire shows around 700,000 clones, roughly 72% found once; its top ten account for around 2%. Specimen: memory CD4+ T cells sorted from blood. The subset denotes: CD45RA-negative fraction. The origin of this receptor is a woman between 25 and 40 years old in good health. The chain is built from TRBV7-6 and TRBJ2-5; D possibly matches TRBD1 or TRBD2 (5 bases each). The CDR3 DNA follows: TGTGCCAGCAGCTTAGATGGGACGGGATGGCAAGAGACCCAGTACTTC. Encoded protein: CASSLDGTGWQETQYF.